A single count supports the clone carrying this TCR beta chain. Donors were grouped by their self-reported clinical history. Resolution of symptoms, clearance, or two negative PCRs was present in recovered Cohort 3 donors. This specimen comes from a study of blood T cell repertoires in COVID-19. Using immunoSEQ multiplex PCR, the repertoire was profiled, and TCRdb retains in-frame clones only, with some absent. The table lists 350,000 to 550,000 clones, around 91% of them singletons. The CDR3 length is 15 residues. Germline V gene sequence: CDR1 SGHRS, CDR2 YFSETQ. The ends lost 0 bases at V and 10 bases at J; junction bases unmatched: 11.

Sequencing was carried out using PBMCs or T cells enriched from blood (not recorded which). The TCR comes from a man in his thirties or forties who had recovered from COVID-19. This chain uses TRBV5-1 with TRBJ2-7; 9 positions agree with TRBD1. DNA of the CDR3: TGCGCCAGCAGCTTGGAGTCCGACAGGGGGTCGACACAGTACTTC. It encodes CASSLESDRGSTQYF. Full variable domain (remainder filled in from reference TRBV5-1 and TRBJ2-7): KAGVTQTPRYLIKTRGQQVTLSCSPISGHRSVSWYQQTPGQGLQFLFEYFSETQRNKGNFPGRFSGRQFSNSRSEMNVSTLELGDSALYLCASSLESDRGSTQYFGPGTRLTVT.